The 20 T cell receptor beta chains given below trace back to one sample, sequenced in a study of T cell responses to AZD1222 COVID-19 vaccine (TCRdb year 2021). Libraries were prepared through the immunoSEQ multiplex PCR assay. TCRdb mirrors the immuneACCESS table, restricted to in-frame sequences. Some clones are absent from its copies; in checked studies, under half trace to an unresolved V gene, and the reason for the others is unknown. In this sample the table shows 150,000 to 200,000 clones, around 90% of which occur a single time. The ten top clones hold less than 4% of the sample. The time point label corresponds to: about 28 days (+/-7) after the second vaccine dose. This specimen's treatment or condition label, per the study, means: meningococcal conjugate vaccine given as trial control. The sample consisted of peripheral blood, taken 28 days after the second dose of the MenACWY control vaccine. The receptors originated from an adult who received the MenACWY meningococcal vaccine as a control.

This chain uses TRBV3-1 (or the pseudogene TRBV3-2) with TRBJ2-2, with 13 nucleotides matching TRBD2. The V gene's germline CDR1 is LGHDT and CDR2 YNNKEL (reference sequence). The CDR3 totals 18 residues. The trim removed 4 bases at V and 5 bases at J, leaving 10 bases unmatched. The CDR3 here is CASSPRTSGRGGTGELFF. The CDR3, as DNA: TGTGCCAGCAGCCCTCGGACTAGCGGGAGAGGTGGGACCGGGGAGCTGTTTTTT.

The chain employs TRBV7-6 and TRBJ1-1; no definite D call. Germline CDR1 SGHVS, CDR2 FNYEAQ. The V end lost 4 bases, the J end lost 4 bases, and 13 bases lay between the germline ends. This CDR3 is built from 14 residues. CDR3: CASSSLGQITEAFF. In DNA, the CDR3 is TGTGCCAGCAGCTCCCTCGGGCAGATCACTGAAGCTTTCTTT.

V and J are TRBV10-3 and TRBJ2-1; TRBD2 matches at 7 bases. CDR3 length: 14 amino acids. With 7 bases clipped from V and 8 bases from J, the junction kept 11 bases outside the gene matches. Germline V CDR1 and CDR2: ENHRY, SYGVKD. DNA for the CDR3: TGTGCCATCACCGAGGGGAGGGTTTACGATGAGCAGTTCTTC. It encodes CAITEGRVYDEQFF.

The rearrangement uses TRBV5-1 and TRBJ1-3; no firm D call. The CDR3 length is 12 residues. In germline, CDR1 is SGHRS, CDR2 YFSETQ. Trimming removed 0 bases at V and 7 bases at J, with 5 bases between. The CDR3 region has the DNA TGCGCCAGCAGCTTGGCCGGGAACACCATATATTTT. Translation: CASSLAGNTIYF.

The chain carries TRBV6-5 and TRBJ1-4, with a tentative D call TRBD1 (5 bases). V shed 6 bases and J shed 6 bases, with 11 bases lying between them. The CDR3 is 13 amino acids. The germline gives CDR1 MNHEY, CDR2 SVGAGI. CDR3 loop: CASRPRRDEKLFF. DNA of the CDR3: TGTGCCAGCAGGCCCCGCAGGGATGAAAAACTGTTTTTT.

This clone was seen more than once but under ten times. The J gene is TRBJ2-7, the V gene TRBV6-5; TRBD1 is a possible D gene (5 bases). CDR1 MNHEY and CDR2 SVGAGI come from the germline V gene. The V end lost 7 bases, the J end lost 3 bases, and 13 bases lay between the germline ends. The CDR3 covers 13 residues. The CDR3 DNA reads TGTGCCAGCAAAGAGAGGCAGGGCTACGAGCAGTACTTC. Protein sequence: CASKERQGYEQYF.

The chain links TRBV5-1 to TRBJ2-3; tentative D call: TRBD2 (5 bases). Per the germline V gene, CDR1 is SGHRS and CDR2 is YFSETQ. The CDR3 contains 13 residues. V lost 5 bases, J lost 9 bases, and 16 bases lay in between. CDR3 in amino acids: CASSPLTRGTQYF. CDR3 in DNA: TGCGCCAGCAGTCCACTCACTAGAGGAACGCAGTATTTT.

V gene TRBV27 combines with J gene TRBJ1-2, with TRBD1 matching 7 bases. Looked up from germline, CDR1 is MNHEY and CDR2 is SMNVEV (reference sequence). The V and J ends lost 5 bases and 3 bases, in that order; junction bases with no gene match: 3. The CDR3 sequence is 13 residues long. The CDR3 is CASSVQGDYGYTF. CDR3 DNA: TGTGCCAGCAGTGTTCAGGGGGACTATGGCTACACCTTC.

The DNA of the CDR3 is TGTGCCAGCAAGGTGAACTCCCTCTCTGGGGCCAACGTCCTGACTTTC. Translated, it gives CASKVNSLSGANVLTF. The J gene is TRBJ2-6, the V gene TRBV2; no clear D gene. The CDR3 runs 16 residues. Germline V lookup: CDR1 SNHLY, CDR2 FYNNEI. V dropped 7 bases and J dropped 0 bases, with 13 bases sitting between them.

This clone was recorded a few times. This chain links TRBV30 with TRBJ2-1; 7 positions agree with TRBD2. J lost 6 bases, V lost 2 bases, and 13 bases had no gene match. Germline CDR1 GTSNPN, CDR2 SVGIG (reference sequence). The CDR3 is 16 amino acids. This chain's CDR3 is CAWSSGNSGSFNEQFF. In DNA, the CDR3 is TGTGCCTGGAGTTCCGGGAATAGCGGGTCTTTCAATGAGCAGTTCTTC.

The chain links TRBV6-2 or TRBV6-3 to TRBJ1-1; D is unclear. Per the germline V gene, CDR1 is MNHEY and CDR2 is SVGEGT. Trimming shortened V by 6 bases and J by 5 bases, and 10 bases separated the two germline ends. The CDR3 loop spans 12 amino acids. CDR3 bases: TGTGCCAGCAGCCTAGGAAGGACTGAAGCTTTCTTT. This codes for CASSLGRTEAFF.

V usage is TRBV27 and J usage is TRBJ2-4, with D unclear. Trimming took off 0 bases at V and 7 bases at J, with 13 bases between the two ends. From germline, CDR1 is MNHEY and CDR2 SMNVEV (reference sequence). This CDR3 region has 15 residues. CDR3 sequence reads: CASSLSKTLGNIQYF. The CDR3 bases are TGTGCCAGCAGTTTATCGAAGACCCTAGGGAACATTCAGTACTTC.

This clone was counted a single time. V gene TRBV4-1 combines with J gene TRBJ1-3; the D gene is possibly TRBD1 (5 bases). The germline V gene encodes CDR1 MGHRA and CDR2 YSYEKL. V lost 1 base and J 1 base, leaving 17 bases between the germline ends. This CDR3 region has 18 residues. DNA of the CDR3: TGCGCCAGCAGCCAAGGCGCAGACAGACTAGTTTCTGGAAACACCATATATTTT. The encoded protein is CASSQGADRLVSGNTIYF.

The rearrangement uses TRBV11-3 and TRBJ2-1; D perhaps matches TRBD2 (6 bases). This CDR3 contains 15 residues. Germline loops: CDR1 SGHNT, CDR2 YENEEA. The V end was cut by 5 bases, the J end by 9 bases, with 20 bases between. In DNA form, the CDR3 reads TGTGCCAGCAGCCCGCGGGACCTCGGACATGGTGAGCAGTTCTTC. It encodes CASSPRDLGHGEQFF.

This chain uses TRBV25-1 with TRBJ1-2; 10 bases agree with TRBD1. J lost 5 bases, V lost 8 bases, and 2 bases had no gene match. The CDR3 length is 12 residues. Germline V gene sequence: CDR1 MGHDK, CDR2 SYGVNS. The CDR3 DNA reads TGTGCCAGCGAGGACAGGGGGTATGGCTACACCTTC. Its protein product is CASEDRGYGYTF.

The chain combines TRBV6-6 with TRBJ2-3; TRBD1 matches at 9 bases. Germline CDR1 MNHNY, CDR2 SVGAGI (reference sequence). The CDR3 is 15 residues long. The junction had 8 bases not matched to a gene; V was cut back by 6 bases and J by 4 bases. CDR3 region: CASRPGQGNADTQYF. The CDR3 nucleotides are TGTGCCAGCAGGCCCGGACAGGGGAACGCAGATACGCAGTATTTT.

The CDR3 DNA sequence: TGTGCCAGCAGCGCCACTGCCTCTGGAAACACCATATATTTT. Its protein is CASSATASGNTIYF. The genes are TRBV11-3 and TRBJ1-3; no firm D call. The CDR3 is 14 amino acids. Germline CDR1 and CDR2: SGHNT and YENEEA. V lost 5 bases to trimming and J lost 0 bases, with 8 bases between them.

The V gene is TRBV9, the J gene TRBJ2-5; 11 bases line up with TRBD2. This CDR3 spans 15 amino acids. J lost 4 bases, V lost 2 bases, and 4 bases had no gene match. The germline V gene encodes CDR1 SGDLS and CDR2 YYNGEE. Written as DNA, the CDR3 is TGTGCCAGCAGCGTCGCTAGCGGGAGGCGAGAGACCCAGTACTTC. Residues: CASSVASGRRETQYF.

This rearrangement joins TRBV27 to TRBJ2-2, with 7 bases aligning to TRBD2. The CDR3 is 17 residues long. CDR1 is MNHEY and CDR2 is SMNVEV in the germline V gene (reference sequence). Germline trimming cut 2 bases from V and 1 base from J; bases unmatched to any gene: 7. The CDR3 loop reads CASSLEKRDMNTGELFF. In DNA form, the CDR3 reads TGTGCCAGCAGTTTAGAGAAGCGGGATATGAACACCGGGGAGCTGTTTTTT.

This chain joins TRBV11-3 and TRBJ2-7; D may be TRBD2 (6 bases). The CDR3 is made up of 15 amino acids. Trimming removed 1 base at V and 1 base at J, with 11 bases between. CDR1 and CDR2 (germline): SGHNT, YENEEA. The CDR3 region has the DNA TGTGCCAGCAGCTTAGGGGGACTCAGTTCCTACGAGCAGTACTTC. It specifies CASSLGGLSSYEQYF.